The T cell receptor beta chain described here comes from a study of T-cell reconstitution after alpha-beta-depleted transplantation in children. Study results and caveats: Among T cells one year after transplant, newly produced cells accounted for most counts and diversity.

This clonotype was seen a few times. Its specificity is not known. The germline V and J ends were trimmed by 0 bases and 10 bases, with 16 bases remaining between them. From germline, CDR1 is LGHDT and CDR2 YNNKEL (reference sequence). The CDR3 is 15 residues long. Preparation of the TCRbeta library involved a method that used unique molecular identifiers. One entry per CDR3 protein results from TCRdb running MiXCR on the PCR reads. The table shows a few hundred thousand distinct CDR3 sequences, with roughly 16% occurring only once. This chain joins TRBV3-1 and TRBJ2-1; no firm D call. The origin of this receptor is a boy under two years old who had a stem cell transplant for Wiskott-Aldrich syndrome, so the T cells may come from the graft donor. The sample consisted of PBMCs, mostly from graft donor cells, taken 360 days after TCRalphabeta/CD19-depleted stem cell transplant. CDR3 region: CASSQDTPYYPEQFF. The CDR3 DNA reads as TGTGCCAGCAGCCAAGATACACCTTACTACCCCGAGCAGTTCTTC.